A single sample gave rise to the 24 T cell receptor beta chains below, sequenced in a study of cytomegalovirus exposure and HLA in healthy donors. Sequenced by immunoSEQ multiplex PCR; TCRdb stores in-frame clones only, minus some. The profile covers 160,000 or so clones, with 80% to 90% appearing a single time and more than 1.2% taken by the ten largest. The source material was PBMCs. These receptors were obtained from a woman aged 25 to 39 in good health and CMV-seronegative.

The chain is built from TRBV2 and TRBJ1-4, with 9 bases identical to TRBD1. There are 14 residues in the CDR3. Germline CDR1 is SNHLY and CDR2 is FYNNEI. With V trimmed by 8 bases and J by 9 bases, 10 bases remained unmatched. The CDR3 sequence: CASLRDRAFQKLFF. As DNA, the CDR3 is TGTGCCAGCCTGCGGGACAGGGCGTTTCAAAAACTGTTTTTT.

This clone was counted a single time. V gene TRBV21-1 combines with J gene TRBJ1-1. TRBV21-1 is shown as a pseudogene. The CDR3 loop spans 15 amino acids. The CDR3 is CASFRQSGENTEAFF. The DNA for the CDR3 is TGTGCCAGCTTCCGACAGAGCGGGGAGAACACTGAAGCTTTCTTT.

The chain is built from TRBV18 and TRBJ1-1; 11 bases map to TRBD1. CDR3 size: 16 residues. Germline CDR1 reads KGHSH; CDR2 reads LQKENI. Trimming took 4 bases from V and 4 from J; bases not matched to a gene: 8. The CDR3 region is CASSRGTGGGITEAFF. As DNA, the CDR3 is TGTGCCAGCTCACGGGGGACAGGGGGTGGTATCACTGAAGCTTTCTTT.

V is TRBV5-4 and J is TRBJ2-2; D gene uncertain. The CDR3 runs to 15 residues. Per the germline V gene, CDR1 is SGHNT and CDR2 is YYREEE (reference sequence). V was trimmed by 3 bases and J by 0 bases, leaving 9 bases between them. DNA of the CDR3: TGTGCCAGCAGCTCGTACCCAGCGAACACCGGGGAGCTGTTTTTT. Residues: CASSSYPANTGELFF.

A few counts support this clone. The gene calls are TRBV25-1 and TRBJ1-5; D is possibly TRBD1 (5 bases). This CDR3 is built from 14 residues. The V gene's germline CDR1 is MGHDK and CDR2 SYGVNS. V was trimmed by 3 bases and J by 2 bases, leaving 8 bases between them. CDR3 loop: CASSDRGGNQPQHF. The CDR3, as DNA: TGTGCCAGCAGTGATCGGGGGGGCAATCAGCCCCAGCATTTT.

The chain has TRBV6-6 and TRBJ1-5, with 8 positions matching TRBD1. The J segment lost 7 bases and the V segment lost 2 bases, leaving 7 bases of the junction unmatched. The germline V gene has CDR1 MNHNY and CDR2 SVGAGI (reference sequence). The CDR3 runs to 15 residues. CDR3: CASSYLRGQGQPQHF. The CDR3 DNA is TGTGCCAGCAGTTACCTCAGGGGGCAAGGACAGCCCCAGCATTTT.

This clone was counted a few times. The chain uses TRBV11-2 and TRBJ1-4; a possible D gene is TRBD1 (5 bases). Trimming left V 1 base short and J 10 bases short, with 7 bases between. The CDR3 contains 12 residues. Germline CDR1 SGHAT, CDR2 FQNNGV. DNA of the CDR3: TGTGCCAGCAGCTTAGGTCAGGGAAAACTGTTTTTT. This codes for CASSLGQGKLFF.

The CDR3 loop is CASSLGRGTEAFF. In DNA, the CDR3 is TGTGCCAGCAGCTTAGGACGGGGGACTGAAGCTTTCTTT. The chain carries TRBV11-2 and TRBJ1-1, with a tentative D call TRBD1 (5 bases). Germline V CDR1 and CDR2: SGHAT, FQNNGV. V was cut by 1 base and J by 5 bases, with 8 bases left in between. The CDR3 loop spans 13 amino acids.

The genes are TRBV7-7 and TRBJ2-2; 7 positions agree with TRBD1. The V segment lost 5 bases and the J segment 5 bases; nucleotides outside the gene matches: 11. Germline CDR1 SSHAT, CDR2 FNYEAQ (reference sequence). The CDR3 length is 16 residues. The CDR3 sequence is CASSPRPGGWTGELFF. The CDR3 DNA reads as TGTGCCAGCAGCCCGAGGCCAGGGGGATGGACCGGGGAGCTGTTTTTT.

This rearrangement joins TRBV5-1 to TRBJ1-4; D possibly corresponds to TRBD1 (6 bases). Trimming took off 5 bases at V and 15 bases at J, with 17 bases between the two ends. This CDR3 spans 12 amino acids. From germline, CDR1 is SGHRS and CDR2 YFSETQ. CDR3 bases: TGCGCCAGCAGGGGGGACACCCCTCCGGTGTTTTTT. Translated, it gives CASRGDTPPVFF.

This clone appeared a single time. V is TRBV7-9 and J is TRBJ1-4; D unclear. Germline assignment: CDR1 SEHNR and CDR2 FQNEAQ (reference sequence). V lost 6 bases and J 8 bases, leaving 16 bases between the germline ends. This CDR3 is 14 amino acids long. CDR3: CASSSGSAGEKLFF. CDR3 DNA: TGTGCCAGCAGTTCCGGGAGCGCGGGGGAAAAACTGTTTTTT.

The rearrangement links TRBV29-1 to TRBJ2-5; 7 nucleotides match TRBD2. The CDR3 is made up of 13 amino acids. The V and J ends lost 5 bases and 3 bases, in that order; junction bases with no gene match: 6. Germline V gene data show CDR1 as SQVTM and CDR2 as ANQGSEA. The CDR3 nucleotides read TGCAGCGTTATATGGGGGGGAGAAGAGACCCAGTACTTC. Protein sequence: CSVIWGGEETQYF.

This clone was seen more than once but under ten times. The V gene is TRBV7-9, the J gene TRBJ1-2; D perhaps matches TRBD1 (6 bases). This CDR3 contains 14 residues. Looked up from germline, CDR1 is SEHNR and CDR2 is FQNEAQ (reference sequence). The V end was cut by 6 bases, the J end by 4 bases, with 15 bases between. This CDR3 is CASRLEDSPYGYTF. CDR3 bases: TGTGCCAGCAGGCTCGAGGACAGCCCCTATGGCTACACCTTC.

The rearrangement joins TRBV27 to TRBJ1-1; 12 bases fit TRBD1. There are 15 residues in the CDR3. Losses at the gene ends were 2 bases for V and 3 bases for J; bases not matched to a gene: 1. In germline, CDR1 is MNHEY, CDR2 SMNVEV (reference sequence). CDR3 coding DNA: TGTGCCAGCAGTTTAGGGACAGGGGGCGACACTGAAGCTTTCTTT. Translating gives CASSLGTGGDTEAFF.

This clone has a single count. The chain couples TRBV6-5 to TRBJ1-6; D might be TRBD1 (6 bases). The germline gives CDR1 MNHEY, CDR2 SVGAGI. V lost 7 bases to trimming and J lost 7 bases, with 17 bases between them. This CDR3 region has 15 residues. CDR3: CASTYGGAWNSPLHF. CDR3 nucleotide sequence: TGTGCCAGCACCTATGGGGGGGCATGGAATTCACCCCTCCACTTT.

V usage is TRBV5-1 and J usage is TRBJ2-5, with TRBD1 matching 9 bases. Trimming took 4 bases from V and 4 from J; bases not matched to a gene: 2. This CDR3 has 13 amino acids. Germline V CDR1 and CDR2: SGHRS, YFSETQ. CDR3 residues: CASSGQGIETQYF. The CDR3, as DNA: TGCGCCAGCAGCGGACAGGGGATAGAGACCCAGTACTTC.

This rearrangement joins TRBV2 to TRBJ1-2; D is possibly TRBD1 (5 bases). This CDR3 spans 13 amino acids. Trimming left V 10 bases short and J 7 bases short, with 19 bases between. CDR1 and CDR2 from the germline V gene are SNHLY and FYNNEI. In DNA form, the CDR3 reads TGTGCCATGTCCAATCCGGGGGTGGTTGGCTACACCTTC. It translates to CAMSNPGVVGYTF.

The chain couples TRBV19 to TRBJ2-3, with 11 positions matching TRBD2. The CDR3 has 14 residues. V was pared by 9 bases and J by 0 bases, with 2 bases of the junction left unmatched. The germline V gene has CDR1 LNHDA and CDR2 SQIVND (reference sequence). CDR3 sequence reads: CASRLAGSTDTQYF. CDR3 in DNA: TGTGCCAGCAGACTAGCGGGAAGCACAGATACGCAGTATTTT.

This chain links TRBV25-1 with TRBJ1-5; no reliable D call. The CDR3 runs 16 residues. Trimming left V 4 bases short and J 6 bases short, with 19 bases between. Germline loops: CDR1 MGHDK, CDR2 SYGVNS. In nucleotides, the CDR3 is TGTGCCAGCAGTGGAAGCGGGTCCGGTCGTTCTCAGCCCCAGCATTTT. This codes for CASSGSGSGRSQPQHF.

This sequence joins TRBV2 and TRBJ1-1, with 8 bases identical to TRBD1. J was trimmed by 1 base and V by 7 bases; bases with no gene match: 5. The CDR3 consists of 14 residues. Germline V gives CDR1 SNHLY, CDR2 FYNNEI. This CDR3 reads CASKRTGRNTEAFF. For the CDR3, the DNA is TGTGCCAGCAAACGGACAGGGAGGAACACTGAAGCTTTCTTT.

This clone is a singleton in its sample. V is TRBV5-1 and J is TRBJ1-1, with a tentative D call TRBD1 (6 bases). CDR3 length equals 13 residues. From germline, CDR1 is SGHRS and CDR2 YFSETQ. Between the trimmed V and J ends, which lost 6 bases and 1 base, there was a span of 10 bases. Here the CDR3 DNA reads TGCGCCAGCAACGGACAGACGAACACTGAAGCTTTCTTT. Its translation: CASNGQTNTEAFF.

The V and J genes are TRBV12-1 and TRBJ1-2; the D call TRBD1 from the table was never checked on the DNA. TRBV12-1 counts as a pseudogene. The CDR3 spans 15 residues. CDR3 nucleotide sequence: TGTGCCAGCAGCTTGGGCAGAAGAGCCCACTATGGCTACACCTTC. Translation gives CASSLGRRAHYGYTF.

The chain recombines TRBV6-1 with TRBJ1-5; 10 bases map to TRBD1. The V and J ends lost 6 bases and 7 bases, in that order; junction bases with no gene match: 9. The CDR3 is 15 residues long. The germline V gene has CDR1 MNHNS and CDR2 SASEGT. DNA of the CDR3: TGTGCCAGCAGCCCTTGGGACAGGGGAGACCAGCCCCAGCATTTT. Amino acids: CASSPWDRGDQPQHF.

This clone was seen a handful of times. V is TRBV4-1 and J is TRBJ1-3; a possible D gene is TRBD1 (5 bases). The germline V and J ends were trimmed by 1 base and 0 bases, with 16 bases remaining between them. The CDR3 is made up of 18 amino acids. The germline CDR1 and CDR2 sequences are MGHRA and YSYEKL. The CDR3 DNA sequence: TGCGCCAGCAGCCAAGGATTCAGGGAATTAAGCTCTGGAAACACCATATATTTT. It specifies CASSQGFRELSSGNTIYF.